The 28 T cell receptor beta chains presented below share a single source sample, sequenced in a study of neurological immune-mediated disorders. MiXCR, run by TCRdb on the 5' RACE reads, gives a single entry per CDR3 protein. The sample includes more than 15,000 distinct CDR3 sequences, around 3.4% of them seen just once. Sequencing was done on a sample of CD8+ T cells from blood. These receptors all stem from a middle-aged woman in good health.

This clonotype was picked up many times. The chain combines TRBV28 with TRBJ2-4; 9 positions match TRBD1. Germline V gene data show CDR1 as MDHEN and CDR2 as SYDVKM. With V trimmed by 4 bases and J by 0 bases, 7 bases remained unmatched. CDR3 size: 17 residues. CDR3 sequence (DNA): TGTGCCAGCAGTTCGGGACAGGGAACGCTAGCCAAAAACATTCAGTACTTC. Translating gives CASSSGQGTLAKNIQYF.

The sample holds many counts of this clonotype. The chain recombines TRBV12-3 or TRBV12-4 with TRBJ2-1, with D perhaps matching TRBD1 or TRBD2 (5 bases each). V lost 3 bases to trimming and J lost 9 bases, with 15 bases between them. The CDR3 runs to 14 residues. This chain's CDR3 is CASSFRLERGEQFF. CDR3 DNA sequence: TGTGCCAGCAGTTTTAGGCTAGAGAGGGGTGAGCAGTTCTTC.

This clonotype was observed many times. This chain joins TRBV20-1 and TRBJ2-1, with 7 bases lining up with TRBD1. The germline V gene has CDR1 DFQATT and CDR2 SNEGSKA (reference sequence). Losses at the gene ends were 0 bases for V and 4 bases for J; bases not matched to a gene: 6. CDR3 length: 15 amino acids. CDR3 bases: TGCAGTGCTAGAGATCAGAGGGGGCCGTACAATGAGCAGTTCTTC. This codes for CSARDQRGPYNEQFF.

V is TRBV4-2 and J is TRBJ2-2; TRBD2 aligns across 8 bases. Germline trimming cut 6 bases from V and 5 bases from J; bases unmatched to any gene: 8. The CDR3 totals 15 residues. CDR1 and CDR2 from the germline V gene are LGHNA and YNFKEQ. CDR3 sequence reads: CASSPGGAQTGELFF. DNA for the CDR3: TGTGCCAGCAGTCCCGGGGGGGCTCAGACCGGGGAGCTGTTTTTT.

In this sample, this clonotype turned up many times. In DNA, the CDR3 is TGCGCCAGCAGTCCTGGGACAGAGATTTACGAGCAGTACTTC. Protein product: CASSPGTEIYEQYF. This chain joins TRBV10-1 and TRBJ2-7; 7 bases are a match to TRBD1. Germline values: CDR1 WNHNN, CDR2 SYGVQD (reference sequence). V gave up 5 bases and J gave up 4 bases; unmatched junction bases: 8. CDR3 length: 14 residues.

There are many counts of this clonotype. J is TRBJ2-7 and V is TRBV27, with 7 positions matching TRBD1. V lost 2 bases to trimming and J lost 1 base; unmatched junction nucleotides: 2. Looked up from germline, CDR1 is MNHEY and CDR2 is SMNVEV (reference sequence). The CDR3 is made up of 14 amino acids. CDR3 in amino acids: CASSLRQGSYEQYF. CDR3 coding DNA: TGTGCCAGCAGTTTACGACAGGGTTCCTACGAGCAGTACTTC.

This clonotype was observed many times. This chain links TRBV20-1 with TRBJ2-1; weak D call: TRBD1 (5 bases). The CDR3 runs to 14 residues. V was cut by 0 bases and J by 5 bases, with 11 bases left in between. Germline V lookup: CDR1 DFQATT, CDR2 SNEGSKA (reference sequence). DNA of the CDR3: TGCAGTGCTAGAGATCGACGACAGAACAATGAGCAGTTCTTC. It yields the protein CSARDRRQNNEQFF.

This clonotype showed up many times. CDR3 sequence: CASSYSGQGYNEKLFF. The CDR3 DNA reads TGTGCCAGCAGTTACTCGGGACAGGGATATAATGAAAAACTGTTTTTT. This chain links TRBV6-6 with TRBJ1-4, with 9 positions matching TRBD1. The CDR3 contains 16 residues. V was clipped by 0 bases and J by 4 bases; unmatched bases: 3. From germline, CDR1 is MNHNY and CDR2 SVGAGI (reference sequence).

This clonotype has ten or more counts. The chain employs TRBV27 and TRBJ2-1, with TRBD2 matching over 8 bases. Per germline, CDR1 MNHEY and CDR2 SMNVEV (reference sequence). The CDR3 has 14 amino acids. Trimming at V came to 7 bases and at J to 7 bases, leaving 9 bases not matched to a gene. CDR3 nucleotides: TGTGCCAGCACCCTCCGGGAGGGAAGAAATGAGCAGTTCTTC. Its translation: CASTLREGRNEQFF.

V is TRBV10-1 and J is TRBJ2-2, with D hard to call. Germline CDR1 WNHNN, CDR2 SYGVQD (reference sequence). CDR3 length equals 15 residues. V lost 3 bases and J 0 bases, leaving 8 bases between the germline ends. The DNA of the CDR3 is TGCGCCAGCAGTGATACCAGGACGAACACCGGGGAGCTGTTTTTT. It codes for CASSDTRTNTGELFF.

In its sample, this clonotype was seen many times. This chain uses TRBV20-1 with TRBJ2-2; D not certain. This CDR3 spans 12 amino acids. Trimming removed 4 bases from V and 5 bases from J, with 8 bases in between. Per germline, CDR1 DFQATT and CDR2 SNEGSKA (reference sequence). The CDR3 protein is CSAIGLTGELFF. The CDR3 bases are TGCAGTGCTATAGGCTTGACCGGGGAGCTGTTTTTT.

At least ten counts were recorded for this clonotype. The V call is TRBV6-6, the J call TRBJ1-5, with D possibly matching TRBD1 (5 bases). The V gene lost 3 bases and the J gene lost 6 bases, with 12 bases spanning the gap. The CDR3 sequence is 14 residues long. Per germline, CDR1 MNHNY and CDR2 SVGAGI (reference sequence). CDR3 protein: CASSYEQEGQPQHF. CDR3 DNA: TGTGCCAGCAGTTATGAACAGGAAGGTCAGCCCCAGCATTTT.

This clonotype was seen many times. The rearrangement joins TRBV29-1 to TRBJ2-3; 9 bases line up with TRBD2. CDR1 is SQVTM, CDR2 ANQGSEA, per germline. The J segment lost 5 bases and the V segment lost 5 bases, leaving 11 bases of the junction unmatched. This CDR3 contains 15 residues. In nucleotides, the CDR3 is TGCAGCGTTCGCCCCGGAGCGGGAGGTAGAGATACGCAGTATTTT. Its protein product is CSVRPGAGGRDTQYF.

This clonotype was seen ten or more times. The chain has TRBV29-1 and TRBJ2-2, with D possibly TRBD2 on 6 matching bases. Germline CDR1 and CDR2: SQVTM and ANQGSEA. Trimming left V 5 bases short and J 0 bases short, with 7 bases between. The CDR3 is 13 residues long. The CDR3 loop is CSVLASNTGELFF. The CDR3 coding sequence is TGCAGCGTTCTAGCGTCGAACACCGGGGAGCTGTTTTTT.

Ten or more counts support this clonotype. V is TRBV20-1 and J is TRBJ2-7; D ambiguous. Germline V CDR1 and CDR2: DFQATT, SNEGSKA (reference sequence). CDR3 length equals 12 residues. Between the trimmed V and J ends, which lost 5 bases and 5 bases, there was a span of 13 bases. The CDR3 reads CSASGRVHEQYF. DNA for the CDR3: TGCAGTGCTTCCGGTCGGGTCCACGAGCAGTACTTC.

This clonotype was counted many times. The gene calls are TRBV29-1 and TRBJ2-3; D uncertain. Germline CDR1 and CDR2: SQVTM and ANQGSEA. V was pared by 5 bases and J by 4 bases, with 10 bases between. There are 12 residues in the CDR3. The CDR3 reads CSVPLSADTQYF. The CDR3 region has the DNA TGCAGCGTTCCCTTAAGCGCAGATACGCAGTATTTT.

This clonotype has a count of ten or more. The chain links TRBV10-3 to TRBJ2-1; D is ambiguous. The CDR3 is 15 residues long. Looked up from germline, CDR1 is ENHRY and CDR2 is SYGVKD. Trimming removed 0 bases from V and 0 bases from J, with 6 bases in between. The CDR3 is CAISESSSSYNEQFF. CDR3 bases: TGTGCCATCAGTGAGTCCTCGAGCTCCTACAATGAGCAGTTCTTC.

This clonotype has a count of ten or more. The chain uses TRBV7-9 and TRBJ1-5; D not certain. V lost 1 base, J lost 5 bases, and 9 bases lay in between. CDR3 length: 14 residues. Germline V lookup: CDR1 SEHNR, CDR2 FQNEAQ (reference sequence). CDR3: CASSLGASYQPQHF. The DNA for the CDR3 is TGTGCCAGCAGCTTAGGGGCCTCATATCAGCCCCAGCATTTT.

This clonotype was counted ten times or more. The V gene is TRBV7-9, the J gene TRBJ2-7; D tentatively fits TRBD1 or TRBD2 (5 bases each). Germline V gene lookup returns CDR1 SEHNR and CDR2 FQNEAQ (reference sequence). There are 14 residues in the CDR3. The ends were cut back, 5 bases at V and 2 bases at J, with 13 bases in the middle. The CDR3 spells CASSPMVGAYEQYF. Written as DNA, the CDR3 is TGTGCCAGCAGCCCAATGGTGGGGGCCTACGAGCAGTACTTC. Based on the CDR3 plus reference TRBV7-9 and TRBJ2-7, the full variable domain is DTGVSQNPRHKITKRGQNVTFRCDPISEHNRLYWYRQTLGQGPEFLTYFQNEAQLEKSRLLSDRFSAERPKGSFSTLEIQRTEQGDSAMYLCASSPMVGAYEQYFGPGTRLTVT.

This clonotype has a count of ten or more. This chain links TRBV7-9 with TRBJ2-7; no clear D gene. The CDR3 extends over 14 amino acids. Trimming pared 5 bases from V and 5 bases from J, leaving 16 bases between. Germline CDR1 is SEHNR and CDR2 is FQNEAQ (reference sequence). CDR3 nucleotide sequence: TGTGCCAGCAGCCCCCCAGGCGCGCCTAACGAGCAGTACTTC. It codes for CASSPPGAPNEQYF.

At least ten counts were recorded for this clonotype. The J gene is TRBJ1-1, the V gene TRBV10-1; TRBD1 agrees at 9 bases. CDR3 size: 15 residues. J gave up 1 base and V 3 bases, and 3 bases lay outside the gene matches. Germline V gives CDR1 WNHNN, CDR2 SYGVQD (reference sequence). CDR3 nucleotide sequence: TGCGCCAGCAGTGATCCGGGACAGGGGAACACTGAAGCTTTCTTT. It encodes CASSDPGQGNTEAFF.

This clonotype was detected many times. J is TRBJ2-7 and V is TRBV27; 7 bases agree with TRBD1. This CDR3 is 13 amino acids long. The V and J ends lost 6 bases and 6 bases, in that order; junction bases with no gene match: 8. Per the germline V gene, CDR1 is MNHEY and CDR2 is SMNVEV (reference sequence). The CDR3 bases are TGTGCCAGCAGCGCGAAAGGGGGCCTCGAGCAGTACTTC. Translation: CASSAKGGLEQYF.

This clonotype was picked up many times. The chain uses TRBV7-9 and TRBJ2-1; the match to TRBD1 covers 7 bases. With 1 base clipped from V and 4 bases from J, the junction kept 7 bases outside the gene matches. The CDR3 covers 16 residues. CDR1 and CDR2 from the germline V gene are SEHNR and FQNEAQ (reference sequence). The DNA for the CDR3 is TGTGCCAGCAGCTTAGTTGTGGGGACAGCTTACAATGAGCAGTTCTTC. It translates to CASSLVVGTAYNEQFF.

In this sample, this clonotype turned up many times. The chain couples TRBV4-3 to TRBJ2-5; 10 bases line up with TRBD1. In germline, CDR1 is LGHNA, CDR2 YSLEER. The CDR3 spans 15 residues. Losses at the gene ends were 4 bases for V and 0 bases for J; bases not matched to a gene: 2. CDR3 sequence (DNA): TGCGCCAGCAGCCTCGGGACAGGGGACCAAGAGACCCAGTACTTC. Amino acids: CASSLGTGDQETQYF.

This clonotype was observed at least ten times. V usage is TRBV7-9 and J usage is TRBJ2-1; 12 nucleotides align to TRBD2. Germline V gives CDR1 SEHNR, CDR2 FQNEAQ (reference sequence). The CDR3 sequence is 18 residues long. Trimming removed 5 bases from V and 4 bases from J; junction bases left unmatched: 12. The DNA of the CDR3 is TGTGCCAGCAGCGGAGGCCTAGCGGGGGGGGGACCGTACAATGAGCAGTTCTTC. Translated, it gives CASSGGLAGGGPYNEQFF.

This clonotype was observed many times. This sequence joins TRBV7-3 and TRBJ1-6; 9 bases match TRBD1. With V trimmed by 5 bases and J by 7 bases, 3 bases remained unmatched. The V gene's germline CDR1 is SGHTA and CDR2 FQGTGA. The CDR3 runs 14 residues. The DNA of the CDR3 is TGTGCCAGCAGCGACGGACAGGGGAATTCACCCCTCCACTTT. Translation gives CASSDGQGNSPLHF.

This clonotype was detected many times. V usage is TRBV20-1 and J usage is TRBJ1-1, with D unclear. CDR1 DFQATT and CDR2 SNEGSKA come from the germline V gene (reference sequence). This CDR3 region has 12 residues. The ends were cut back, 5 bases at V and 3 bases at J, with 10 bases in the middle. This CDR3 reads CSASRGDTEAFF. Here the CDR3 DNA reads TGCAGTGCTTCTCGTGGGGACACTGAAGCTTTCTTT.

In this sample, this clonotype turned up many times. The genes are TRBV28 and TRBJ2-7; 10 bases agree with TRBD2. Germline V gives CDR1 MDHEN, CDR2 SYDVKM. The CDR3 is made up of 15 amino acids. Trimming at V came to 3 bases and at J to 5 bases, leaving 7 bases not matched to a gene. The CDR3 here is CASSFRRLAGDEQYF. Written as DNA, the CDR3 is TGTGCCAGCAGTTTCAGGAGACTAGCGGGTGACGAGCAGTACTTC.